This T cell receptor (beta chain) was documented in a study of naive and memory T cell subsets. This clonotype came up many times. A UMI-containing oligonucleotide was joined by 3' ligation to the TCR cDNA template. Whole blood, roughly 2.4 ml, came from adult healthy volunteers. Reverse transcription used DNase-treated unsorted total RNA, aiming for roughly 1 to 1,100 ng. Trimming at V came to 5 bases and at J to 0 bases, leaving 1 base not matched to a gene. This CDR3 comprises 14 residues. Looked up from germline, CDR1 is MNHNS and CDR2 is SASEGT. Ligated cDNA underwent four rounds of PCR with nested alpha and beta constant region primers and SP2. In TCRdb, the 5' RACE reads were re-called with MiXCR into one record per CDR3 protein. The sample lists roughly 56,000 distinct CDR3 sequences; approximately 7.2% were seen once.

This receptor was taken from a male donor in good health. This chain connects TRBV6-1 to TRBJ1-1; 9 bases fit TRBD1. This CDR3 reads CASSTGGLNTEAFF. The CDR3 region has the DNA TGTGCCAGCAGTACAGGGGGCTTGAACACTGAAGCTTTCTTT.